This TCR beta chain was captured in a study of CD8+ T cells in alopecia areata. RNA extraction and reverse transcription yielded cDNA as sequencing template. Repertoires were generated with immunoSEQ multiplex PCR, while TCRdb's copy carries only in-frame clones and drops some. The repertoire consists of 140,000 or so clones, with approximately 65% occurring once and the leading ten covering 36%. General study findings and limits: Across lesional scalp, and particularly alopecia totalis/universalis, clonality surpassed that of normal scalp. Tissue-resident alphabeta T cells belonging to normal skin likewise get sequenced within scalp specimens. The study found TCR sharing across patients less clear than in mice, possibly for HLA reasons.

Comments on this clone: Its antigen is undetermined.

PBMCs provided sorted CD4+ and CD8+ T cells. The sample comprised CD8+ T cells sorted from blood. This sequence was found in a human donor in good health.

DNA of the CDR3: TGTGCCAGCAGCTTGGAGGGACAGGCGAGGGCTTTCGGCGGGGAGCTGTTTTTT. Encoded protein: CASSLEGQARAFGGELFF. V and J are TRBV5-6 and TRBJ2-2; 8 bases map to TRBD1. CDR3 length equals 18 residues. Germline CDR1 and CDR2: SGHDT and YYEEEE. After removal of 0 bases from V and 7 bases from J, the junction contained 14 bases not matched to a gene.